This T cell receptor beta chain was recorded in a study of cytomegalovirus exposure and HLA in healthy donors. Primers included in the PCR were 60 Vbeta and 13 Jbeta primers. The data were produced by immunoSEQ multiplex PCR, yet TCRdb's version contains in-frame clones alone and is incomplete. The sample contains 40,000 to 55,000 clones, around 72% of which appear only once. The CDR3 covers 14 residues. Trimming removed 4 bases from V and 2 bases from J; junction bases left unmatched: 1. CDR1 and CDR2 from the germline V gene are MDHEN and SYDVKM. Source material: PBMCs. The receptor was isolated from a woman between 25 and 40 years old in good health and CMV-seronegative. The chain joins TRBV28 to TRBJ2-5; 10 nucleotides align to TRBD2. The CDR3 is CASSSSGGQETQYF. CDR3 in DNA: TGTGCCAGCAGTTCTAGCGGGGGACAAGAGACCCAGTACTTC.